This T cell receptor beta chain was recovered during a study of T cells in Graves' hyperthyroidism and ophthalmopathy. Each diagnosis drew on symptoms, thyroxine, TRAb, thyroid ultrasound and orbital computed tomography findings. The CDR3 sequence is 14 residues long. V was clipped by 6 bases and J by 4 bases, with 15 bases between them. What was amplified from RNA transcripts were TCR beta CDR3 regions. TCR CDR3 underwent first-round RT-PCR with the HTBI primer set. TCRdb passed the multiplex PCR reads through MiXCR, listing each CDR3 protein once. The table lists some 510,000 distinct CDR3 sequences, about 20% of them singletons.

This sequence joins TRBV12-3 or TRBV12-4 and TRBJ1-1, with unresolved D. Sequenced input: blood. This receptor was taken from a man aged 18 to 29 with Graves' hyperthyroidism. CDR3 in amino acids: CASRHRGESTEAFF. CDR3 sequence (DNA): TGTGCCAGCAGGCATCGCGGGGAGTCCACTGAAGCTTTCTTT.